What follows is one TCR beta chain and its context. Its specificity is not known. Healthy bone marrow donors made up the cohort. This sample stems from a study of cytomegalovirus exposure and HLA in healthy donors. 13 Jbeta primers and 60 Vbeta primers were used for the PCR. Some clones are missing from TCRdb's copy, which holds only in-frame ones; the method was immunoSEQ multiplex PCR. Recorded for this sample: some 28,000 clones. Study-wide results and caveats: A later analysis found most CMV-associated TCR beta chains apparently HLA-restricted.

Germline CDR1 KGHSH, CDR2 LQKENI. V was clipped by 1 base and J by 4 bases, with 7 bases between them. The CDR3 extends over 13 amino acids. The V and J genes are TRBV18 and TRBJ1-1; D uncertain. Sequencing input: PBMCs. The sequence came from a man between 25 and 39 years old in good health and CMV-seronegative. This chain's CDR3 is CASSPLQATEAFF. The CDR3 region has the DNA TGTGCCAGCTCACCACTCCAGGCCACTGAAGCTTTCTTT.